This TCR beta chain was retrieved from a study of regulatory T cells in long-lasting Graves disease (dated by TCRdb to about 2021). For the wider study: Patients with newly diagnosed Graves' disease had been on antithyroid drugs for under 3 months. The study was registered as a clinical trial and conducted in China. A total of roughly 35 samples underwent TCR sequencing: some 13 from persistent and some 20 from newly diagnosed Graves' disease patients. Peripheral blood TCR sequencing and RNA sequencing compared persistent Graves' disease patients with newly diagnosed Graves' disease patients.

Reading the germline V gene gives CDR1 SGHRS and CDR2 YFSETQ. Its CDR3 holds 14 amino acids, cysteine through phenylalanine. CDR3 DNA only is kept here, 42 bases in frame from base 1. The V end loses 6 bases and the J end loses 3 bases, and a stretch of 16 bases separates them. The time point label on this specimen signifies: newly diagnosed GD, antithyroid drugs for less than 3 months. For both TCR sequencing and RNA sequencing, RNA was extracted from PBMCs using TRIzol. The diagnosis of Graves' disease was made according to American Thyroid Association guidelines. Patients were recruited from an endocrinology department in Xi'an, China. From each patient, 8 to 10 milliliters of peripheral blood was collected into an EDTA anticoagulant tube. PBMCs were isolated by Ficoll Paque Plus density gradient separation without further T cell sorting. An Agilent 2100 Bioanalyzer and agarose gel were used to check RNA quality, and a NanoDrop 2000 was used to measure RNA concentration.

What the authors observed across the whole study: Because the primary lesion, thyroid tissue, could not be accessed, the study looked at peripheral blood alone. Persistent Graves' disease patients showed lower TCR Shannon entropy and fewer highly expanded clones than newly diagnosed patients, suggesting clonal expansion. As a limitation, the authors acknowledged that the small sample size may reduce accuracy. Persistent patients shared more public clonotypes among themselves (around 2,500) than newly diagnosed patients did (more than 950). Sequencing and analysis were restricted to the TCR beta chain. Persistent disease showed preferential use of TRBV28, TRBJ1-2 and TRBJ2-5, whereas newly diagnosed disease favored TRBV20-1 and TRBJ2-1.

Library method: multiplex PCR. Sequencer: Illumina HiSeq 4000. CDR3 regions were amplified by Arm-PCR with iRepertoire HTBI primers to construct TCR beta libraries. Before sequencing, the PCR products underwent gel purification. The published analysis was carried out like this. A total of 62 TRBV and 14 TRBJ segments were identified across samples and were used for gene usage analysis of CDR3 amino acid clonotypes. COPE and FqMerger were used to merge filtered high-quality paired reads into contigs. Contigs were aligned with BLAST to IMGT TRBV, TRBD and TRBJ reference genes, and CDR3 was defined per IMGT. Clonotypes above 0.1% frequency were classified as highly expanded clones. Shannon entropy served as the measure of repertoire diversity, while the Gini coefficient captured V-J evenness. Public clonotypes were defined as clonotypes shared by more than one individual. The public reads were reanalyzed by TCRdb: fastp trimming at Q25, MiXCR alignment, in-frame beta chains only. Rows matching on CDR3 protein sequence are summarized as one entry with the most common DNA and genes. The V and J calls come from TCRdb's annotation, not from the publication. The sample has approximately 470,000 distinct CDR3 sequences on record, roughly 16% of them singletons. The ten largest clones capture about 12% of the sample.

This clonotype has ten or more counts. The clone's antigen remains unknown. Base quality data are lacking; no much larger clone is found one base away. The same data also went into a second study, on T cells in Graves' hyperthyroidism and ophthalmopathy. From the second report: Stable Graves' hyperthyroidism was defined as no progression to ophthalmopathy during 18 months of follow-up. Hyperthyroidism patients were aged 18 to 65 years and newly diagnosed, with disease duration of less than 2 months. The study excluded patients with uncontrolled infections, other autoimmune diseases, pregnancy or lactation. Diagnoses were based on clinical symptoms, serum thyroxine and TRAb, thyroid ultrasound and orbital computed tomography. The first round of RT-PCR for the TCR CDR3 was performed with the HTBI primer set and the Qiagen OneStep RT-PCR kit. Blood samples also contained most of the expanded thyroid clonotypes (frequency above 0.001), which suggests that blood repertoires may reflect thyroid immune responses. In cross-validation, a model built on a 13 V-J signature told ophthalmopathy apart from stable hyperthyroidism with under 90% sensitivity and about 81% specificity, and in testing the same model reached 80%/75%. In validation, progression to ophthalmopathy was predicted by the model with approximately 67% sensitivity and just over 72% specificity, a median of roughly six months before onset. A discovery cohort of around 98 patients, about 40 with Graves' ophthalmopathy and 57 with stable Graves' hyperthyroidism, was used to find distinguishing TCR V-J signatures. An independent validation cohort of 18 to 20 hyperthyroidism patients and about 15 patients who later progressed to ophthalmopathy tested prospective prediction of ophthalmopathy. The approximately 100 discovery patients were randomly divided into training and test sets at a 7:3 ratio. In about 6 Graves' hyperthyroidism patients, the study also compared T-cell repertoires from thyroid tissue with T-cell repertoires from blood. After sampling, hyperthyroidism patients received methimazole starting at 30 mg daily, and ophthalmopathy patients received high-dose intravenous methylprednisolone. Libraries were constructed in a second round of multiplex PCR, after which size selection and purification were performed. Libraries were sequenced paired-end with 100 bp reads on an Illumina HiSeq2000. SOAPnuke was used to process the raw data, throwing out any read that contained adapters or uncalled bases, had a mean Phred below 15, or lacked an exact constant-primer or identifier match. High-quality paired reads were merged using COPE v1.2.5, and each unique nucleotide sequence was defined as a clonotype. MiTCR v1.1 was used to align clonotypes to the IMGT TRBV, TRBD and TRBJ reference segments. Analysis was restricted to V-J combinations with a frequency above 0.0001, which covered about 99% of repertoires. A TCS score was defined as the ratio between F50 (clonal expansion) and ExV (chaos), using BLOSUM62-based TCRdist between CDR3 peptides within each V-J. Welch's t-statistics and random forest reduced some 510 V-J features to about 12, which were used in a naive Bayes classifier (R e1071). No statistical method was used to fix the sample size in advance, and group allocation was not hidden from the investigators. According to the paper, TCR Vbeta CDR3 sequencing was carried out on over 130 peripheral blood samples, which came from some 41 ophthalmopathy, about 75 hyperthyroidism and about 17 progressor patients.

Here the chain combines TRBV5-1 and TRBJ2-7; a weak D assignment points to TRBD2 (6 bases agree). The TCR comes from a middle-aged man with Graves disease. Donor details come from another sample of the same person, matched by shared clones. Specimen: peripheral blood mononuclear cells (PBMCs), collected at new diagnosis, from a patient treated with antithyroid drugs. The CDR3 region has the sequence CASKLSGGSYEQYF. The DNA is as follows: TGCGCCAGCAAATTGTCCGGGGGTAGCTACGAGCAGTACTTC. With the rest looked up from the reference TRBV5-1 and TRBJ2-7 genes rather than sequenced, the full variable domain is KAGVTQTPRYLIKTRGQQVTLSCSPISGHRSVSWYQQTPGQGLQFLFEYFSETQRNKGNFPGRFSGRQFSNSRSEMNVSTLELGDSALYLCASKLSGGSYEQYFGPGTRLTVT.